This T cell receptor beta chain was sequenced for a study of T cells in Graves' hyperthyroidism and ophthalmopathy. Study-wide points: Appearing also in blood were most of the thyroid clonotypes expanded above 0.001.

V shed 5 bases and J 1 base; nucleotides not matched to a gene: 9. Germline V gene data show CDR1 as MDHEN and CDR2 as SYDVKM. The CDR3 contains 16 residues. From RNA transcripts, TCR beta CDR3 regions were amplified. A first-round RT-PCR of the TCR CDR3 used the HTBI primer set. In TCRdb, the multiplex PCR reads were re-called with MiXCR into one record per CDR3 protein. Among roughly 400,000 distinct CDR3 sequences listed, around 15% were seen once. This clonotype has just a few counts. Antigen specificity is unknown. This may arise from a read error, as a much more abundant clone is one base away. Duration under 3 months, a NOSPECS grade of at least 4, and a Clinical Activity Score of at least 3 characterized the ophthalmopathy patients.

V gene TRBV28 combines with J gene TRBJ2-5; TRBD1 matches 8 bases. Sequencing input: blood. This clonotype was sampled from a man in his fifties or sixties with Graves' ophthalmopathy. The CDR3 DNA follows: TGTGCCAGCAGTCCCACGGACAGGGCGTTCCAAGAGACCCAGTACTTC. Protein product: CASSPTDRAFQETQYF.